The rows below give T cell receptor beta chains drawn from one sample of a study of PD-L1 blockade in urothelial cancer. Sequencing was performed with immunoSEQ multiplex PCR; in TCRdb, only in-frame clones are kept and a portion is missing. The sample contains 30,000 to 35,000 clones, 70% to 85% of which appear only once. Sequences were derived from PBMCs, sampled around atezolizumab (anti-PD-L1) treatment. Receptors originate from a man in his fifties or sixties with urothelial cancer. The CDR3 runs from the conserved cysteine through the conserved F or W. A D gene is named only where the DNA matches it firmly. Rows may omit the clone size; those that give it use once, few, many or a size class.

cdr3_aa: CASSQDRVDTQYF
cdr3_nt: TGTGCCAGCAGCCAAGACAGGGTGGATACGCAGTATTTT
clone_size: NA
v_call: TRBV5-6
j_call: TRBJ2-3
d_call: TRBD1

cdr3_aa: CASSLETGVYGYTF
cdr3_nt: TGCGCCAGCAGCTTGGAGACAGGGGTCTATGGCTACACCTTC
clone_size: NA
v_call: TRBV5-1
j_call: TRBJ1-2
d_call: TRBD1

cdr3_aa: CASSEGQGGYEQYF
cdr3_nt: TGTGCCAGCAGTGAAGGACAGGGTGGCTACGAGCAGTACTTC
clone_size: NA
v_call: TRBV6-1
j_call: TRBJ2-7
d_call: TRBD1

cdr3_aa: CASSLESGRRGRGETQYF
cdr3_nt: TGTGCCAGCAGCTTAGAGTCGGGGAGGCGGGGGCGTGGGGAGACCCAGTACTTC
clone_size: NA
v_call: TRBV7-2
j_call: TRBJ2-5
d_call: NA

cdr3_aa: CASSHRRTSGRAVHEQYF
cdr3_nt: TGTGCCAGCAGCCATAGAAGGACTAGCGGGAGGGCGGTCCACGAGCAGTACTTC
clone_size: NA
v_call: TRBV14
j_call: TRBJ2-7
d_call: TRBD2

cdr3_aa: CASSVAMNTEAFF
cdr3_nt: TGTGCCAGCAGCGTAGCCATGAACACTGAAGCTTTCTTT
clone_size: NA
v_call: TRBV9
j_call: TRBJ1-1
d_call: NA

cdr3_aa: CASSGNRESLNTIYF
cdr3_nt: TGTGCCAGCAGTGGAAACAGGGAGTCCTTAAACACCATATATTTT
clone_size: once
v_call: TRBV25-1
j_call: TRBJ1-3
d_call: NA

cdr3_aa: CASSARQSQTDTQYF
cdr3_nt: TGTGCCAGCAGTGCTCGACAGTCGCAAACAGATACGCAGTATTTT
clone_size: NA
v_call: TRBV6-1
j_call: TRBJ2-3
d_call: NA

cdr3_aa: CASIRLAGAFAGELFF
cdr3_nt: TGTGCCAGCATTCGACTAGCGGGGGCTTTCGCCGGGGAGCTGTTTTTT
clone_size: NA
v_call: TRBV6-6
j_call: TRBJ2-2
d_call: TRBD2

cdr3_aa: CASSHSGGNEQFF
cdr3_nt: TGTGCCAGCAGCCATTCGGGGGGCAATGAGCAGTTCTTC
clone_size: NA
v_call: TRBV14
j_call: TRBJ2-1
d_call: TRBD2

cdr3_aa: CASSFDRGNTGELFF
cdr3_nt: TGTGCCAGCAGCTTCGACAGAGGAAACACCGGGGAGCTGTTTTTT
clone_size: NA
v_call: TRBV13
j_call: TRBJ2-2
d_call: NA

cdr3_aa: CASSPWATVTYEQYF
cdr3_nt: TGTGCCAGCAGTCCGTGGGCGACGGTAACCTACGAGCAGTACTTC
clone_size: NA
v_call: TRBV27
j_call: TRBJ2-7
d_call: NA

cdr3_aa: CASSGRDNMNTEAFF
cdr3_nt: TGTGCCAGCAGTGGCCGGGATAACATGAACACTGAAGCTTTCTTT
clone_size: NA
v_call: TRBV6-1
j_call: TRBJ1-1
d_call: NA

cdr3_aa: CASSKTLGVTYEQYF
cdr3_nt: TGTGCCAGCAGCAAAACCCTCGGGGTTACCTACGAGCAGTACTTC
clone_size: NA
v_call: TRBV21-1
j_call: TRBJ2-7
d_call: NA

cdr3_aa: CSALRGQDTEAFF
cdr3_nt: TGCAGCGCTCTGCGCGGGCAAGACACTGAAGCTTTCTTT
clone_size: NA
v_call: TRBV29-1
j_call: TRBJ1-1
d_call: NA

cdr3_aa: CASSAGQGTKAFF
cdr3_nt: TGCGCCAGCAGCGCCGGACAGGGGACAAAAGCTTTCTTT
clone_size: NA
v_call: TRBV5-1
j_call: TRBJ1-1
d_call: TRBD1

cdr3_aa: CASSFGGSDNEQFF
cdr3_nt: TGTGCCAGCAGCTTCGGCGGGAGCGACAATGAGCAGTTCTTC
clone_size: few
v_call: TRBV7-9
j_call: TRBJ2-1
d_call: TRBD2

cdr3_aa: CASSFSGHDEKLFF
cdr3_nt: TGTGCCAGCAGCTTTAGTGGGCATGATGAAAAACTGTTTTTT
clone_size: NA
v_call: TRBV5-4
j_call: TRBJ1-4
d_call: NA

cdr3_aa: CASSPTGTGYGYTF
cdr3_nt: TGCGCCAGCAGTCCGACCGGGACAGGGTATGGCTACACCTTC
clone_size: NA
v_call: TRBV5-1
j_call: TRBJ1-2
d_call: TRBD1

cdr3_aa: CASSPLWSAGNTDTQYF
cdr3_nt: TGTGCCAGCTCACCTCTTTGGTCAGCGGGGAATACAGATACGCAGTATTTT
clone_size: NA
v_call: TRBV18
j_call: TRBJ2-3
d_call: TRBD2

cdr3_aa: CASSGLTERYNEQFF
cdr3_nt: TGTGCCAGCAGCGGACTGACGGAGCGATACAATGAGCAGTTCTTC
clone_size: NA
v_call: TRBV6-6
j_call: TRBJ2-1
d_call: NA

cdr3_aa: CASRERVRETQYF
cdr3_nt: TGCGCCAGCAGGGAGCGGGTGAGGGAGACCCAGTACTTC
clone_size: once
v_call: TRBV5-1
j_call: TRBJ2-5
d_call: NA

cdr3_aa: CASSFLTSGRLSSYEQYF
cdr3_nt: TGTGCCAGCAGCTTCCTCACCAGCGGCAGGCTGAGCTCCTACGAGCAGTACTTC
clone_size: once
v_call: TRBV11-2
j_call: TRBJ2-7
d_call: NA

cdr3_aa: CASSLGQERETQYF
cdr3_nt: TGTGCCAGCAGCTTGGGACAGGAGCGAGAGACCCAGTACTTC
clone_size: NA
v_call: TRBV7-9
j_call: TRBJ2-5
d_call: TRBD1

cdr3_aa: CASSSGTGIYGYTF
cdr3_nt: TGTGCCAGCAGCTCCGGGACAGGGATCTATGGCTACACCTTC
clone_size: NA
v_call: TRBV5-4
j_call: TRBJ1-2
d_call: TRBD1

cdr3_aa: CASSQGTGGNQPQHF
cdr3_nt: TGTGCCAGCAGCCAGGGGACAGGGGGCAATCAGCCCCAGCATTTT
clone_size: NA
v_call: TRBV14
j_call: TRBJ1-5
d_call: TRBD1

cdr3_aa: CASNPPGGTVGKVYCTDTQYF
cdr3_nt: TGCGCCAGCAACCCTCCCGGTGGGACAGTTGGCAAGGTCTACTGCACAGATACGCAGTATTTT
clone_size: NA
v_call: TRBV10-1
j_call: TRBJ2-3
d_call: TRBD1

cdr3_aa: CSVEDRDRGADTQYF
cdr3_nt: TGCAGCGTTGAAGATCGAGACAGGGGCGCAGATACGCAGTATTTT
clone_size: NA
v_call: TRBV29-1
j_call: TRBJ2-3
d_call: TRBD1

cdr3_aa: CASSRMKLAGETQYF
cdr3_nt: TGTGCCAGTAGTAGGATGAAGCTAGCAGGAGAGACCCAGTACTTC
clone_size: NA
v_call: TRBV19
j_call: TRBJ2-5
d_call: NA

cdr3_aa: CASRGTSSDKVYEQYF
cdr3_nt: TGTGCCAGCAGGGGGACTAGCAGTGACAAGGTATACGAGCAGTACTTC
clone_size: NA
v_call: TRBV2
j_call: TRBJ2-7
d_call: TRBD2

cdr3_aa: CASKKVRGNQPQHF
cdr3_nt: TGTGCCAGCAAAAAAGTTAGGGGGAATCAGCCCCAGCATTTT
clone_size: NA
v_call: TRBV21-1
j_call: TRBJ1-5
d_call: NA

cdr3_aa: CASRATSKYEQFF
cdr3_nt: TGTGCCAGCAGGGCGACTAGTAAGTATGAGCAGTTCTTC
clone_size: NA
v_call: TRBV2
j_call: TRBJ2-1
d_call: NA

cdr3_aa: CASSLRQAYGYTF
cdr3_nt: TGTGCCAGCAGCTTGAGACAGGCCTATGGCTACACCTTC
clone_size: few
v_call: TRBV5-5
j_call: TRBJ1-2
d_call: NA

cdr3_aa: CASIPGNTEAFF
cdr3_nt: TGTGCCAGCATCCCGGGAAACACTGAAGCTTTCTTT
clone_size: NA
v_call: TRBV6-6
j_call: TRBJ1-1
d_call: NA

cdr3_aa: CASSPGQNSNQPQHF
cdr3_nt: TGCGCCAGCAGCCCGGGACAGAATAGCAATCAGCCCCAGCATTTT
clone_size: NA
v_call: TRBV5-1
j_call: TRBJ1-5
d_call: TRBD1

cdr3_aa: CASSLLTGFSPLHF
cdr3_nt: TGTGCCAGCAGCTTGCTGACAGGGTTTTCACCCCTCCACTTT
clone_size: NA
v_call: TRBV4-2
j_call: TRBJ1-6
d_call: TRBD1

cdr3_aa: CASSETGAGYQPQHF
cdr3_nt: TGTGCCAGCAGCGAAACAGGGGCAGGGTATCAGCCCCAGCATTTT
clone_size: NA
v_call: TRBV7-8
j_call: TRBJ1-5
d_call: TRBD1

cdr3_aa: CASSLDRVRDGYTF
cdr3_nt: TGCGCCAGCAGCTTGGACAGGGTGAGGGATGGCTACACCTTC
clone_size: NA
v_call: TRBV5-1
j_call: TRBJ1-2
d_call: NA

cdr3_aa: CASSDLGHYEQYF
cdr3_nt: TGTGCCAGCAGTGACCTCGGACACTACGAGCAGTACTTC
clone_size: NA
v_call: TRBV6-1
j_call: TRBJ2-7
d_call: NA

cdr3_aa: CASSTTGTGITGELFF
cdr3_nt: TGTGCCAGCAGCACAACCGGGACAGGGATCACCGGGGAGCTGTTTTTT
clone_size: NA
v_call: TRBV7-2
j_call: TRBJ2-2
d_call: TRBD1

cdr3_aa: CASSIVIGGRDTQYF
cdr3_nt: TGTGCCAGTAGTATAGTAATCGGGGGACGAGATACGCAGTATTTT
clone_size: NA
v_call: TRBV19
j_call: TRBJ2-3
d_call: NA

cdr3_aa: CASRIAPGQPTDTQYF
cdr3_nt: TGTGCCAGCAGGATCGCTCCGGGACAGCCCACAGATACGCAGTATTTT
clone_size: NA
v_call: TRBV5-5
j_call: TRBJ2-3
d_call: TRBD1

cdr3_aa: CASSIMVTQVGVISGYTF
cdr3_nt: TGTGCCAGTAGTATTATGGTGACGCAGGTCGGGGTCATAAGTGGCTACACCTTC
clone_size: NA
v_call: TRBV19
j_call: TRBJ1-2
d_call: NA

cdr3_aa: CASSPGQGNEKLFF
cdr3_nt: TGTGCCAGCTCACCTGGACAGGGGAATGAAAAACTGTTTTTT
clone_size: NA
v_call: TRBV18
j_call: TRBJ1-4
d_call: TRBD1

cdr3_aa: CASSIDPGSVYNEQFF
cdr3_nt: TGTGCCAGTAGTATAGATCCAGGGTCCGTTTACAATGAGCAGTTCTTC
clone_size: NA
v_call: TRBV19
j_call: TRBJ2-1
d_call: NA

cdr3_aa: CASSINSMNTEAFF
cdr3_nt: TGTGCCAGTAGTATTAACAGTATGAACACTGAAGCTTTCTTT
clone_size: NA
v_call: TRBV19
j_call: TRBJ1-1
d_call: NA